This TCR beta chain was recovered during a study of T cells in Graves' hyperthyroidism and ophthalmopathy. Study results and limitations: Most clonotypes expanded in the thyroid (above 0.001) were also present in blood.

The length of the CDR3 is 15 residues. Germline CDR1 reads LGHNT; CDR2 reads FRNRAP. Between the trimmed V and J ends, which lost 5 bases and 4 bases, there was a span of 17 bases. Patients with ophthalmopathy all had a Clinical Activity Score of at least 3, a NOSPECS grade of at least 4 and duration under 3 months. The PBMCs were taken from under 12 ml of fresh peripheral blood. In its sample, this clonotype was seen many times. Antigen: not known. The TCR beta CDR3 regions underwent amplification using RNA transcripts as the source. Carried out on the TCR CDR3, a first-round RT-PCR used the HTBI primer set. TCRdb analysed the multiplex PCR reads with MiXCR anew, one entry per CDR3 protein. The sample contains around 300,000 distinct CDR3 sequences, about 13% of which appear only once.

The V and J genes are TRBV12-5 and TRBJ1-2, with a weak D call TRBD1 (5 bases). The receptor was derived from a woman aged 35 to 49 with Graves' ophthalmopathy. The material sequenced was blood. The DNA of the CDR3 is TGTGCTAGTGGTCCCCGGGGGGACGGATTCTATGGCTACACCTTC. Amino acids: CASGPRGDGFYGYTF.